These 14 T cell receptor beta chains were sequenced from one sample in a study of cytomegalovirus exposure and HLA in healthy donors. PCR primers comprised 60 Vbeta and 13 Jbeta primers. Data came from immunoSEQ multiplex PCR; TCRdb stores just in-frame clones and leaves some out. The sample consists of under 150,000 clones, nearly 65% of them appearing once. Sequences were obtained from PBMCs. The receptors here all came from a man aged 35-49 years in good health and CMV-seropositive.

V is TRBV19 and J is TRBJ1-6; D call uncertain. The CDR3 spans 15 residues. Germline CDR1 is LNHDA and CDR2 is SQIVND (reference sequence). Trimming took off 1 base at V and 7 bases at J, with 11 bases between the two ends. CDR3: CASSIVRHYNSPLHF. CDR3 DNA sequence: TGTGCCAGTAGTATAGTGCGGCACTACAATTCACCCCTCCACTTT. The complete variable domain, with remaining parts taken from reference TRBV19 and TRBJ1-6, reads DGGITQSPKYLFRKEGQNVTLSCEQNLNHDAMYWYRQDPGQGLRLIYYSQIVNDFQKGDIAEGYSVSREKKESFPLTVTSAQKNPTAFYLCASSIVRHYNSPLHFGNGTRLTVT.

V gene TRBV18 combines with J gene TRBJ2-7, with TRBD1 identical over 7 bases. V dropped 0 bases and J dropped 0; count of bases not matched to a gene: 2. Germline assignment: CDR1 KGHSH and CDR2 LQKENI. This CDR3 region has 15 residues. As DNA, the CDR3 is TGTGCCAGCTCACCACCTAACAGGGGCTCCTACGAGCAGTACTTC. Translated, it gives CASSPPNRGSYEQYF.

CDR3 sequence: CASGGQGSYEQYF. CDR3 DNA: TGTGCCAGCGGGGGACAGGGCTCCTACGAGCAGTACTTC. The V gene is TRBV2, the J gene TRBJ2-7; the match to TRBD1 covers 9 bases. Germline loops: CDR1 SNHLY, CDR2 FYNNEI. CDR3 length equals 13 residues. The J segment lost 0 bases and the V segment lost 8 bases, leaving 2 bases of the junction unmatched. Combining the CDR3 with reference TRBV2 and TRBJ2-7 gives the whole variable domain EPEVTQTPSHQVTQMGQEVILRCVPISNHLYFYWYRQILGQKVEFLVSFYNNEISEKSEIFDDQFSVERPDGSNFTLKIRSTKLEDSAMYFCASGGQGSYEQYFGPGTRLTVT.

The chain employs TRBV6-6 and TRBJ1-2; possibly TRBD1 for D (5 bases). Germline CDR1 and CDR2: MNHNY and SVGAGI (reference sequence). This CDR3 has 14 amino acids. Trimming took 0 bases from V and 6 from J, leaving 11 bases between them. The CDR3 nucleotides read TGTGCCAGCAGTTACTCCGGGGGATCTGATGGCTACACCTTC. Protein: CASSYSGGSDGYTF.

This clone came up a few times. The chain joins TRBV5-8 to TRBJ2-1, with D possibly matching TRBD2 (7 bases). V was trimmed by 4 bases and J by 10 bases, leaving 21 bases between them. This CDR3 is 15 amino acids long. The germline V gene has CDR1 SGHTS and CDR2 YDEGEE. This CDR3 reads CASSLLADATGEQFF. The CDR3 bases are TGTGCCAGCAGCCTTCTAGCGGACGCTACAGGGGAGCAGTTCTTC.

This clone has only a few counts. The chain uses TRBV6-1 and TRBJ2-7; D remains unclear. Germline values: CDR1 MNHNS, CDR2 SASEGT. V shed 4 bases and J shed 0 bases, with 7 bases lying between them. CDR3 size: 13 residues. The CDR3 sequence: CASSVELSYEQYF. In DNA, the CDR3 is TGTGCCAGCAGTGTGGAGCTCTCCTACGAGCAGTACTTC.

This clone was observed a few times. The J gene is TRBJ2-7, the V gene TRBV5-4; no clear D gene. Germline CDR1 is SGHNT and CDR2 is YYREEE (reference sequence). The CDR3 is 14 amino acids. Trimming took off 1 base at V and 0 bases at J, with 8 bases between the two ends. CDR3 residues: CASSLRAGSYEQYF. As DNA, the CDR3 is TGTGCCAGCAGCTTGCGAGCAGGCTCCTACGAGCAGTACTTC. The full variable domain, with the rest looked up from reference TRBV5-4 and TRBJ2-7, is ETGVTQSPTHLIKTRGQQVTLRCSSQSGHNTVSWYQQALGQGPQFIFQYYREEENGRGNFPPRFSGLQFPNYSSELNVNALELDDSALYLCASSLRAGSYEQYFGPGTRLTVT.

J is TRBJ1-1 and V is TRBV6-1, with D maybe TRBD1 (6 bases). The CDR3 has 14 residues. The V end was cut by 6 bases, the J end by 0 bases, with 11 bases between. Germline lookup yields CDR1 MNHNS and CDR2 SASEGT. The CDR3 protein is CASRLRGLNTEAFF. CDR3 nucleotide sequence: TGTGCCAGCAGACTCAGGGGTCTGAACACTGAAGCTTTCTTT.

The rearrangement uses TRBV5-1 and TRBJ2-1, with D perhaps matching TRBD1 (5 bases). CDR3 size: 13 residues. The germline gives CDR1 SGHRS, CDR2 YFSETQ. V lost 4 bases and J 10 bases, leaving 15 bases between the germline ends. The DNA of the CDR3 is TGCGCCAGCAGCCCATCAGGGATCGGGGAGCAGTTCTTC. Translated, it gives CASSPSGIGEQFF.

The chain couples TRBV7-9 to TRBJ2-7; possibly TRBD1 for D (6 bases). V was trimmed by 3 bases and J by 3 bases, leaving 15 bases between them. In germline, CDR1 is SEHNR, CDR2 FQNEAQ (reference sequence). This CDR3 comprises 15 residues. CDR3 nucleotides: TGTGCCAGCAGCTTCGGGACACTCCGGAACTACGAGCAGTACTTC. Its translation: CASSFGTLRNYEQYF.

The V and J genes are TRBV7-2 and TRBJ2-1; D not resolved. The germline gives CDR1 SGHTA, CDR2 FQGNSA. This CDR3 comprises 13 residues. V was trimmed by 3 bases and J by 7 bases, leaving 10 bases between them. CDR3 amino acids: CASSFVPRNEQFF. CDR3 sequence (DNA): TGTGCCAGCAGCTTCGTACCACGGAATGAGCAGTTCTTC.

This clone was seen a few times. The chain is built from TRBV7-9 and TRBJ2-5; 8 bases match TRBD1. Germline CDR1 SEHNR, CDR2 FQNEAQ (reference sequence). The trim removed 5 bases at V and 5 bases at J, leaving 7 bases unmatched. The CDR3 spans 14 residues. CDR3 in amino acids: CASSDYRGIETQYF. The CDR3 bases are TGTGCCAGCAGCGACTACAGGGGGATCGAGACCCAGTACTTC.

The chain combines TRBV4-3 with TRBJ2-3, with TRBD2 matching over 10 bases. Per the germline V gene, CDR1 is LGHNA and CDR2 is YSLEER. The CDR3 has 17 amino acids. The J segment lost 4 bases and the V segment lost 0 bases, leaving 7 bases of the junction unmatched. CDR3 sequence: CASSQDWLAGESDTQYF. In DNA form, the CDR3 reads TGCGCCAGCAGCCAAGACTGGCTAGCGGGAGAGTCAGATACGCAGTATTTT.

V is TRBV5-6 and J is TRBJ1-6; 10 bases align to TRBD1. Germline V gene data show CDR1 as SGHDT and CDR2 as YYEEEE. The CDR3 contains 16 residues. V was pared by 0 bases and J by 9 bases, with 6 bases of the junction left unmatched. The CDR3 region is CASSLGSGTGVSPLHF. CDR3 nucleotides: TGTGCCAGCAGCTTGGGTTCCGGGACAGGGGTTTCACCCCTCCACTTT.